This TCR beta chain was retrieved from a study of blood T cell repertoires in COVID-19. Study-wide context: COVID-19 samples, acute and convalescent, were from the United States, Italy and Spain. Sources were T cells, B-cell-depleted T cells, or PBMCs; the material itself was cDNA or gDNA.

Under the authors' procedure: Scientists estimated how many nucleated cells there were by amplifying reference gene primers. Generated by immunoSEQ multiplex PCR, the TCRdb table keeps only in-frame clones and is missing some. V, J and clone size derive from that table, while D and trimming were established from the DNA sequence. The data contain about 130,000 clones, around 90% of them singletons. The sequenced sample consisted of peripheral blood. This clonotype was sampled from a man in his fifties with active COVID-19.

CDR3 bases: TGTGCCAGCAGCTTACCAGGCAGTTACGAGCAGTACTTC. Protein: CASSLPGSYEQYF. J is TRBJ2-7 and V is TRBV7-9, with D uncertain. The CDR3 loop spans 13 amino acids. Trimming took 2 bases from V and 4 from J, leaving 9 bases between them. Germline V gene sequence: CDR1 SEHNR, CDR2 FQNEAQ (reference sequence).